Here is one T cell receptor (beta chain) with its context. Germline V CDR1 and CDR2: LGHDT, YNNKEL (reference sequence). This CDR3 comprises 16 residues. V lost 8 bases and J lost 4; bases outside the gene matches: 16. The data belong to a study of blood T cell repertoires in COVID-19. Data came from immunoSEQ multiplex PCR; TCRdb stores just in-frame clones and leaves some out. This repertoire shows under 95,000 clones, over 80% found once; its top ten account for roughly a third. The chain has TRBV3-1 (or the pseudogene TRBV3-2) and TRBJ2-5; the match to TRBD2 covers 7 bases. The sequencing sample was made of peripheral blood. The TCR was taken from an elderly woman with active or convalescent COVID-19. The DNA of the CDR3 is TGTGCCAGCGGGGGGGGGATCCAGCGGGATACAGAGACCCAGTACTTC. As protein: CASGGGIQRDTETQYF.